This entry lists 7 T cell receptor beta chains sequenced from one sample in a study of CD4+ T cells in melanoma. Sequencing used immunoSEQ multiplex PCR; TCRdb keeps in-frame clones, though not all of them. The sample yields about 140,000 clones, over 90% seen once. These receptors all come from a human donor with melanoma.

The chain recombines TRBV5-1 with TRBJ2-5; tentative D call: TRBD2 (6 bases). Per the germline V gene, CDR1 is SGHRS and CDR2 is YFSETQ. The CDR3 covers 17 residues. V dropped 0 bases and J dropped 7 bases, with 22 bases sitting between them. The CDR3 nucleotides are TGCGCCAGCAGCTTGGGCACCGGGACGATTATGGGGGGGACCCAGTACTTC. It specifies CASSLGTGTIMGGTQYF.

In the case of this clone: A read error may account for a junction end that differs from germline. The chain recombines TRBV7-8 with TRBJ1-2; D not resolved. The CDR3 runs 13 residues. Germline CDR1 is SGHVS and CDR2 is FQNEAQ. CDR3 in DNA: TGTGCCAGCAGCCCCCGGTGGGAAGCTGGCTGCACCTTC. This sequence encodes CASSPRWEAGCTF.

J is TRBJ1-3 and V is TRBV5-1, with D uncertain. The CDR3 is 13 residues long. Germline CDR1 SGHRS, CDR2 YFSETQ. Deletions cut 4 bases from V and 8 bases from J, with 13 bases between. The CDR3 bases are TGCGCCAGCAGCGTGGGATCATCCGACACCATATATTTT. This sequence encodes CASSVGSSDTIYF. Supplemented by reference TRBV5-1 and TRBJ1-3, the full variable domain reads KAGVTQTPRYLIKTRGQQVTLSCSPISGHRSVSWYQQTPGQGLQFLFEYFSETQRNKGNFPGRFSGRQFSNSRSEMNVSTLELGDSALYLCASSVGSSDTIYFGEGSWLTVV.

A remark on this clone: Other DNA sequences of this sample code for an identical CDR3. CDR3: CAIRERQVNTEAFF. The CDR3 DNA reads as TGTGCCATCAGGGAACGACAGGTGAACACTGAAGCTTTCTTT. The J gene is TRBJ1-1, the V gene TRBV10-3; TRBD1 might be the D (6 bases). CDR1 and CDR2 from the germline V gene are ENHRY and SYGVKD. This CDR3 region has 14 residues. With 6 bases removed from V and 0 bases from J, the gap between germline ends came to 11 bases.

This clone was recorded once. CDR3 sequence (DNA): TGTGCCTGGAGTCCAGGCCCAACCCAGTTCTTC. Its protein product is CAWSPGPTQFF. This sequence joins TRBV30 and TRBJ2-1; the D is unclear. V shed 2 bases and J shed 13 bases, with 12 bases lying between them. Looked up from germline, CDR1 is GTSNPN and CDR2 is SVGIG (reference sequence). The CDR3 runs to 11 residues.

This clone was picked up a small number of times. V gene TRBV30 combines with J gene TRBJ1-5; 7 nucleotides line up with TRBD1. This CDR3 has 14 residues. CDR1 is GTSNPN, CDR2 SVGIG, per germline (reference sequence). The J segment lost 8 bases and the V segment lost 2 bases, leaving 9 bases of the junction unmatched. As DNA, the CDR3 is TGTGCCTGGAGTAGGGGCCAGGGGGGTGAGCCCCAGCATTTT. Protein sequence: CAWSRGQGGEPQHF. Full variable domain (rest looked up from reference TRBV30 and TRBJ1-5): SQTIHQWPATLVQPVGSPLSLECTVEGTSNPNLYWYRQAAGRGLQLLFYSVGIGQISSEVPQNLSASRPQDRQFILSSKKLLLSDSGFYLCAWSRGQGGEPQHFGDGTRLSIL.

The J gene is TRBJ2-7, the V gene TRBV27, with D unclear. Trimming stripped 2 bases from V and 5 bases from J, with 16 bases between. Germline-derived CDR1 and CDR2 are MNHEY and SMNVEV (reference sequence). The CDR3 has 15 residues. CDR3 DNA sequence: TGTGCCAGCAGTTTAAGAGGTGGGATGACCAACGAGCAGTACTTC. Translating it yields CASSLRGGMTNEQYF.